This TCR beta chain originates from a study of identical twins. The study's findings and limits: Interpretation of the results relied on cross-sectional statistical analysis and not on following the same donors.

Note on this clonotype: The antigen is not known.

A universal primer site came from template switching; cDNA carried unique molecular identifiers. Each CDR3 protein gets one entry after TCRdb re-called the 5' RACE reads with MiXCR. The sample consists of around 200,000 distinct CDR3 sequences, less than 10% of them appearing once. V lost 1 base to trimming and J lost 0 bases; unmatched junction nucleotides: 8. The V gene's germline CDR1 is SGDLS and CDR2 YYNGEE. This CDR3 contains 18 residues. The genes are TRBV9 and TRBJ2-3; 10 nucleotides align to TRBD2. The TCR was taken from a woman under 30 in good health. The source material was memory (CD45RO+) T cells sorted from blood. The chain's CDR3 is CASSVRPLAGGSTDTQYF. In nucleotides, the CDR3 is TGTGCCAGCAGCGTACGACCTTTAGCGGGGGGTAGCACAGATACGCAGTATTTT. The variable domain in full, completed from reference TRBV9 and TRBJ2-3, reads DSGVTQTPKHLITATGQRVTLRCSPRSGDLSVYWYQQSLDQGLQFLIQYYNGEERAKGNILERFSAQQFPDLHSELNLSSLELGDSALYFCASSVRPLAGGSTDTQYFGPGTRLTVL.